This TCR beta chain appears in the sequencing data of a study of cytotoxic CD8 clonotypes in ibrutinib-treated CLL. Study summary: Averaging across samples gave roughly 260,000 productive templates and approximately 92,000 productive rearrangements.

Clones were read by immunoSEQ multiplex PCR, and TCRdb kept only the in-frame ones, dropping some. The sample has under 300,000 clones, 60% to 75% seen once. The ends lost 5 bases at V and 3 bases at J; junction bases unmatched: 5. CDR1 and CDR2 (germline): SNHLY, FYNNEI. The CDR3 sequence is 14 residues long. The sample here was PBMCs, taken after 24 months of ibrutinib treatment. This sequence was found in a human donor with chronic lymphocytic leukemia. This chain connects TRBV2 to TRBJ2-3; 7 positions match TRBD1. The CDR3 nucleotides are TGTGCCAGCAGTTCGGGCAGGGGGACAGATACGCAGTATTTT. It encodes CASSSGRGTDTQYF.